A single sample is the source of the 9 T cell receptor beta chains below, sequenced in a study of cytomegalovirus exposure and HLA in healthy donors. The PCR had 60 Vbeta and 13 Jbeta primers. Sequenced by immunoSEQ multiplex PCR; TCRdb stores in-frame clones only, minus some. The repertoire has some 170,000 clones, around 69% of them found once; the top ten carry under 3.5%. Sequencing used PBMCs. These receptors came from a woman aged 25 to 45 in good health and CMV-seronegative.

The chain joins TRBV9 to TRBJ2-7, with TRBD2 matching 11 bases. The CDR3 length is 16 residues. The germline CDR1 and CDR2 sequences are SGDLS and YYNGEE. Unmatched junction bases numbered 6, after V lost 0 bases and J lost 4 bases. The CDR3 region has the DNA TGTGCCAGCAGCGTAGGTCTAGCGGGAGGTAGATACGAGCAGTACTTC. Protein sequence: CASSVGLAGGRYEQYF.

The gene calls are TRBV12-5 and TRBJ2-1; 15 positions match TRBD2. The CDR3 sequence is 19 residues long. V lost 7 bases to trimming and J lost 4 bases; unmatched junction nucleotides: 14. From germline, CDR1 is LGHNT and CDR2 FRNRAP. The CDR3 bases are TGTGCTAGTGCCATCTGGACTAGCGGGGGGGCCGGAAGGTACAATGAGCAGTTCTTC. This gives the protein CASAIWTSGGAGRYNEQFF.

The chain joins TRBV9 to TRBJ2-7; TRBD1 matches at 12 bases. Germline CDR1 and CDR2: SGDLS and YYNGEE. V trimming: 2 bases; J trimming: 1 base; junction bases outside the gene matches: 1. CDR3 length equals 15 residues. The CDR3 sequence: CASSVGQGASYEQYF. CDR3 DNA: TGTGCCAGCAGCGTGGGACAGGGGGCGTCCTACGAGCAGTACTTC.

This clone was seen a handful of times. This rearrangement joins TRBV18 to TRBJ2-1; D is unresolved. CDR1 KGHSH and CDR2 LQKENI come from the germline V gene. CDR3 length: 11 residues. The V end lost 3 bases, the J end lost 13 bases, and 10 bases lay between the germline ends. CDR3: CASSPGEVQFF. The CDR3 nucleotides are TGTGCCAGCTCACCCGGAGAGGTACAGTTCTTC.

J is TRBJ1-6 and V is TRBV6-1; D gene uncertain. CDR3 length: 14 residues. V shed 2 bases and J shed 4 bases, with 6 bases lying between them. Germline CDR1 reads MNHNS; CDR2 reads SASEGT. The CDR3: CASSERVYNSPLHF. CDR3 DNA: TGTGCCAGCAGTGAACGGGTTTATAATTCACCCCTCCACTTT.

This chain connects TRBV4-3 to TRBJ2-2, with 10 bases fitting TRBD2. CDR3 length equals 16 residues. Germline V gives CDR1 LGHNA, CDR2 YSLEER. J gave up 6 bases and V 0 bases, and 4 bases lay outside the gene matches. The CDR3 sequence is CASSQDGTSVAGELFF. The DNA for the CDR3 is TGCGCCAGCAGCCAAGATGGGACTAGCGTGGCCGGGGAGCTGTTTTTT.

CDR3 sequence reads: CASSQDMDTYNEQFF. The CDR3 DNA reads as TGCGCCAGCAGCCAAGATATGGACACCTACAATGAGCAGTTCTTC. J is TRBJ2-1 and V is TRBV4-3; D perhaps matches TRBD1 (5 bases). Germline loops: CDR1 LGHNA, CDR2 YSLEER. CDR3 size: 15 residues. The V end was cut by 0 bases, the J end by 2 bases, with 8 bases between.

The gene calls are TRBV19 and TRBJ2-1; 9 positions match TRBD2. The CDR3 is 19 amino acids. V shed 0 bases, J shed 7 bases, and the junction held 16 bases outside the gene matches. Germline CDR1 is LNHDA and CDR2 is SQIVND (reference sequence). CDR3 loop: CASSIDLYGLAGTPNEQFF. As DNA, the CDR3 is TGTGCCAGTAGTATAGATCTATACGGGCTAGCGGGAACACCAAATGAGCAGTTCTTC.

This clone was detected once. The chain is built from TRBV4-2 and TRBJ2-7; 14 positions match TRBD2. This CDR3 has 17 residues. Germline-derived CDR1 and CDR2 are LGHNA and YNFKEQ. The J segment lost 5 bases and the V segment lost 0 bases, leaving 6 bases of the junction unmatched. The CDR3 sequence is CASSQEGLAGVNNEQYF. CDR3 DNA sequence: TGTGCCAGCAGCCAAGAGGGACTAGCGGGGGTGAACAACGAGCAGTACTTC.